This T cell receptor (beta chain) was documented in a study of beta chain features in type 1 diabetes (dated by TCRdb to between 2018 and 2020). About the study as a whole: Mean age, gender distribution, total cell number and subset yield did not differ between patients and healthy donors. A total of approximately 99,000,000 sorted cells were examined across all samples, and RNA yield correlated strongly with the number of cells per subset. The study compared TCRB repertoires of sorted circulating CD4+ T cell subsets between recently diagnosed type 1 diabetes patients and matched healthy donors. Naive and central memory subsets were obtained from all 30 or so donors, but regulatory and stem cell-like memory subsets were isolated from only 8 patients and roughly eight healthy donors. The paper as a whole reports these results and caveats: PCR might favor shorter templates, but patient and control samples were amplified and corrected together, so any skew would affect both groups equally. Naive, central memory and regulatory TCRB repertoires appeared to be more alike among patients than among healthy donors. Only small numbers of individuals were included in the HLA sub-analyses, which left unresolved whether HLA type had any influence on TCRB rearrangement. Type 1 diabetes patients showed a moderate but significant shortening of TCRB CDR3 length in all four CD4+ subsets. At VDJ recombination sites, type 1 diabetes patients had fewer insertions and more deleted nucleotides, which implies abnormalities in thymic rearrangement. Because cDNA rather than genomic DNA was sequenced, highly expressing activated cells could have been over-represented, although no difference in activation and CD3 levels was found between groups.

From each donor, a single peripheral blood sample of about 116 mL on average was drawn into heparinised tubes. A BD FACSAria II and a panel including CD45RO, CCR7, CD25, CD127, CD95 and CD27 were used to sort naive, central memory, regulatory and stem cell-like memory CD4+ T cells. All sorted populations exceeded 95% purity. Right away, PBMCs were isolated by Lymphoprep density gradient centrifugation and were stained directly, with no culture step. To minimize batch effects, samples were stained and sorted in pairs, one healthy donor with one patient per experiment. The High Capacity cDNA Reverse Transcription Kit was used to reverse transcribe all of the isolated RNA, meaning that expressed TCRB transcripts were what got sequenced. Deep immunoSEQ sequencing was applied to naive, central memory and regulatory T cell samples, giving an average of about 3.8 million total reads per sample. Sorted cells were lysed in RLT buffer and RNA was extracted with DNase-treated RNeasy Micro or Mini kits, depending on cell number. Each cell subset was processed separately to prevent cross-contamination, with patient and healthy donor samples processed together. TCRB sequences were amplified from cDNA with the immunoSEQ multiplex PCR, producing 87-bp fragments spanning the CDR3 region. Sequencing of the amplicons was done on the Illumina HiSeq platform. In the authors' own workflow: Synthetic template baselines were used to correct PCR bias computationally, reads within Hamming distance 2 were collapsed together, and singletons that could not be merged were discarded. Reads were aligned against IMGT so that V, D and J genes, CDR3 length and insertions or deletions at six rearrangement sites could be assigned. Within each subset, clonotype counts were normalized to the number of sorted cells before true diversity and Gini coefficients were calculated with the tcR R package. Repertoire sharing was quantified using the overlap coefficient calculated on TCRB nucleotide sequences. As stored in TCRdb, this immuneACCESS dataset retains in-frame rearrangements with V and J assigned. A fraction of the clones does not appear; measured against another copy, unresolved V genes explain less than half of the discrepancy, and the remainder lacks a known reason. The V and J calls and clone size come from that table; D and trimming were worked out from the DNA. The sample table records hundreds of thousands of clones; 7% to 10% of these occur just once. Around 1% of the sample lies in the top ten.

The V and J ends are trimmed by 1 base and 3 bases, leaving 6 bases between them. The germline V gene encodes CDR1 SGHAT and CDR2 FQNNGV. The CDR3 spans 13 residues, from the cysteine through the phenylalanine. Only CDR3 DNA is held: 39 bases, read in frame from base 1. Notes on this clone: Its antigen target is currently unknown. No qualities accompany the bases; no much larger clone lies one base away.

The sequence came from a young man with type 1 diabetes. The specimen sequenced was central memory CD4+ T cells from blood. Here the chain combines TRBV11-2 and TRBJ2-5; there is no confident call for the D gene. The encoded CDR3 is CASSLAQKETQYF. The nucleotide sequence reads TGTGCCAGCAGCTTAGCACAGAAAGAGACCCAGTACTTC.